A selection of T cell receptor beta chains follows, all from one sample in a study of T cells after yellow fever vaccination. TCRdb redid the calling of the 5' RACE reads with MiXCR, one entry per CDR3 protein. The repertoire holds fewer than 450,000 distinct CDR3 sequences, around 10% seen once, with roughly 18% in the top ten. The sample consisted of PBMCs, taken on the day of the first yellow fever vaccination. The receptor source for this set is a young man who received the YFV17D yellow fever vaccine. CDR3s include the opening cysteine and the closing phenylalanine or tryptophan. The order of the fields is J gene, V gene, CDR3 length, clone size, D gene, CDR3 protein, CDR3 DNA. The D gene is left open where the match is weak. Size is omitted from some rows. Given values are once, few, many or a class for expanded clones.

j_call: TRBJ2-5
v_call: TRBV10-3
cdr3_length: 13
clone_size: few
d_call: TRBD2
cdr3_aa: CAISPSGQETQYF
cdr3_nt: TGTGCCATCAGCCCTAGCGGCCAAGAGACCCAGTACTTC

j_call: TRBJ1-2
v_call: TRBV14
cdr3_length: 13
clone_size: NA
d_call: NA
cdr3_aa: CASSQEGNYGYTF
cdr3_nt: TGTGCCAGCAGCCAAGAAGGCAACTATGGCTACACCTTC

j_call: TRBJ2-3
v_call: TRBV5-4
cdr3_length: 15
clone_size: few
d_call: TRBD1
cdr3_aa: CASSASTGEINTQYF
cdr3_nt: TGTGCCAGCAGCGCTTCGACAGGGGAGATTAATACGCAGTATTTT

j_call: TRBJ2-5
v_call: TRBV12-3/TRBV12-4
cdr3_length: 14
clone_size: many
d_call: NA
cdr3_aa: CASSSPQGGKTQYF
cdr3_nt: TGTGCCAGCAGTTCCCCCCAGGGCGGGAAGACCCAGTACTTC

j_call: TRBJ1-1
v_call: TRBV11-2
cdr3_length: 13
clone_size: few
d_call: TRBD1
cdr3_aa: CASGKTGLTEAFF
cdr3_nt: TGTGCCAGCGGAAAGACAGGGCTCACTGAAGCTTTCTTT

j_call: TRBJ2-6
v_call: TRBV28
cdr3_length: 14
clone_size: many
d_call: NA
cdr3_aa: CASSLPSGANVLTF
cdr3_nt: TGTGCCAGCAGTTTACCGTCTGGGGCCAACGTCCTGACTTTC

j_call: TRBJ1-2
v_call: TRBV5-1
cdr3_length: 14
clone_size: many
d_call: NA
cdr3_aa: CASSLRPGNYGYTF
cdr3_nt: TGCGCCAGCAGCCTTCGGCCAGGGAACTATGGCTACACCTTC

j_call: TRBJ2-3
v_call: TRBV4-3
cdr3_length: 17
clone_size: many
d_call: NA
cdr3_aa: CASSQDGAAARTDTQYF
cdr3_nt: TGCGCCAGCAGCCAAGATGGGGCAGCGGCGCGCACAGATACGCAGTATTTT

j_call: TRBJ2-2
v_call: TRBV30
cdr3_length: 18
clone_size: NA
d_call: TRBD2
cdr3_aa: CARHIASGGPPVLRELFF
cdr3_nt: TGTGCCCGGCATATCGCTAGCGGGGGCCCACCGGTTCTGCGGGAGCTGTTTTTT

j_call: TRBJ1-1
v_call: TRBV9
cdr3_length: 13
clone_size: few
d_call: NA
cdr3_aa: CASSVTGRTEAFF
cdr3_nt: TGTGCCAGCAGCGTTACAGGGCGCACTGAAGCTTTCTTT

j_call: TRBJ1-1
v_call: TRBV7-9
cdr3_length: 14
clone_size: NA
d_call: NA
cdr3_aa: CASSLGQGRSEAFF
cdr3_nt: TGTGCCAGCAGCTTGGGGCAGGGTCGGTCTGAAGCTTTCTTT

j_call: TRBJ1-2
v_call: TRBV19
cdr3_length: 12
clone_size: few
d_call: NA
cdr3_aa: CASSPGLAGYTF
cdr3_nt: TGTGCCAGTAGTCCAGGGTTGGCTGGCTACACCTTC

j_call: TRBJ1-1
v_call: TRBV4-1
cdr3_length: 15
clone_size: NA
d_call: TRBD1
cdr3_aa: CASSYPGTGTSEAFF
cdr3_nt: TGCGCCAGCAGCTATCCCGGGACAGGGACTTCTGAAGCTTTCTTT

j_call: TRBJ2-6
v_call: TRBV10-3
cdr3_length: 17
clone_size: NA
d_call: NA
cdr3_aa: CAISEIRRISGANVLTF
cdr3_nt: TGTGCCATCAGTGAGATTCGACGGATCTCTGGGGCCAACGTCCTGACTTTC

j_call: TRBJ2-1
v_call: TRBV11-2
cdr3_length: 16
clone_size: few
d_call: NA
cdr3_aa: CASSLDLPGDQNEQFF
cdr3_nt: TGTGCCAGCAGCTTAGATCTCCCCGGGGATCAGAATGAGCAGTTCTTC

j_call: TRBJ1-1
v_call: TRBV12-3/TRBV12-4
cdr3_length: 17
clone_size: few
d_call: TRBD1
cdr3_aa: CASSLGTGGPPGTEAFF
cdr3_nt: TGTGCCAGCAGCCTAGGGACAGGGGGCCCCCCGGGCACTGAAGCTTTCTTT

j_call: TRBJ2-5
v_call: TRBV11-2
cdr3_length: 15
clone_size: many
d_call: TRBD2
cdr3_aa: CASSSGLTSQETQYF
cdr3_nt: TGTGCCAGCAGCTCGGGACTAACGAGCCAAGAGACCCAGTACTTC

j_call: TRBJ2-3
v_call: TRBV30
cdr3_length: 16
clone_size: NA
d_call: TRBD2
cdr3_aa: CAWSRGLAGGTDTQYF
cdr3_nt: TGTGCCTGGAGTCGAGGACTAGCGGGGGGCACAGATACGCAGTATTTT

j_call: TRBJ2-1
v_call: TRBV5-1
cdr3_length: 12
clone_size: many
d_call: NA
cdr3_aa: CASSLSSNEQFF
cdr3_nt: TGCGCCAGCAGCCTCAGTAGCAATGAGCAGTTCTTC

j_call: TRBJ1-4
v_call: TRBV29-1
cdr3_length: 13
clone_size: few
d_call: NA
cdr3_aa: CSVGSQGREKLFF
cdr3_nt: TGCAGCGTTGGTAGCCAGGGTAGAGAAAAACTGTTTTTT

j_call: TRBJ2-5
v_call: TRBV5-1
cdr3_length: 13
clone_size: NA
d_call: TRBD1
cdr3_aa: CASSFDRVETQYF
cdr3_nt: TGCGCCAGCAGCTTCGACAGGGTGGAGACCCAGTACTTC

j_call: TRBJ2-7
v_call: TRBV20-1
cdr3_length: 12
clone_size: few
d_call: NA
cdr3_aa: CSATEGLYEQYF
cdr3_nt: TGCAGTGCTACCGAGGGGCTTTACGAGCAGTACTTC

j_call: TRBJ2-2
v_call: TRBV24-1
cdr3_length: 15
clone_size: few
d_call: NA
cdr3_aa: CATSDPRVNTGELFF
cdr3_nt: TGTGCCACCAGTGATCCACGGGTCAACACCGGGGAGCTGTTTTTT

j_call: TRBJ1-1
v_call: TRBV20-1
cdr3_length: 14
clone_size: NA
d_call: TRBD1
cdr3_aa: CSAAPGGMNTEAFF
cdr3_nt: TGCAGTGCGGCCCCAGGGGGTATGAACACTGAAGCTTTCTTT

j_call: TRBJ1-5
v_call: TRBV4-1
cdr3_length: 14
clone_size: NA
d_call: NA
cdr3_aa: CASSQLIGFQPQHF
cdr3_nt: TGCGCCAGCAGCCAATTGATAGGGTTTCAGCCCCAGCATTTT

j_call: TRBJ2-7
v_call: TRBV7-9
cdr3_length: 13
clone_size: NA
d_call: TRBD2
cdr3_aa: CASSLLAGYEQYF
cdr3_nt: TGTGCCAGCAGCTTACTAGCGGGGTACGAGCAGTACTTC

j_call: TRBJ2-5
v_call: TRBV23-1
cdr3_length: 12
clone_size: many
d_call: NA
cdr3_aa: CASSQSWETQYF
cdr3_nt: TGCGCCAGCAGTCAATCTTGGGAGACCCAGTACTTC

j_call: TRBJ1-1
v_call: TRBV20-1
cdr3_length: 14
clone_size: few
d_call: NA
cdr3_aa: CSARGPGQGTEAFF
cdr3_nt: TGCAGTGCTAGAGGGCCGGGACAAGGCACTGAAGCTTTCTTT

j_call: TRBJ1-3
v_call: TRBV12-3/TRBV12-4
cdr3_length: 13
clone_size: few
d_call: NA
cdr3_aa: CASSFLGGNTIYF
cdr3_nt: TGTGCCAGCAGTTTTCTGGGTGGAAACACCATATATTTT

j_call: TRBJ2-7
v_call: TRBV7-9
cdr3_length: 17
clone_size: NA
d_call: NA
cdr3_aa: CASSLEAVGADSYEQYF
cdr3_nt: TGTGCCAGCAGCTTAGAAGCAGTCGGGGCGGATTCCTACGAGCAGTACTTC

j_call: TRBJ1-1
v_call: TRBV19
cdr3_length: 15
clone_size: NA
d_call: NA
cdr3_aa: CASFNGVVGNTEAFF
cdr3_nt: TGTGCCAGCTTCAACGGTGTCGTAGGGAACACTGAAGCTTTCTTT

j_call: TRBJ1-2
v_call: TRBV3-1
cdr3_length: 12
clone_size: NA
d_call: NA
cdr3_aa: CASSPIRGGYTF
cdr3_nt: TGTGCCAGCAGCCCCATAAGAGGCGGCTACACCTTC

j_call: TRBJ2-3
v_call: TRBV7-2
cdr3_length: 16
clone_size: NA
d_call: TRBD2
cdr3_aa: CASSPERGLRGDTQYF
cdr3_nt: TGTGCCAGCAGCCCAGAGCGGGGGCTACGGGGAGATACGCAGTATTTT

j_call: TRBJ2-2
v_call: TRBV5-5
cdr3_length: 15
clone_size: NA
d_call: TRBD1
cdr3_aa: CASSLWGQGVGELFF
cdr3_nt: TGTGCCAGCAGCTTGTGGGGACAGGGTGTCGGGGAGCTGTTTTTT

j_call: TRBJ2-1
v_call: TRBV27
cdr3_length: 16
clone_size: NA
d_call: NA
cdr3_aa: CASSLSTASSYNEQFF
cdr3_nt: TGTGCCAGCAGTTTAAGCACAGCGAGCTCCTACAATGAGCAGTTCTTC

j_call: TRBJ1-5
v_call: TRBV4-2
cdr3_length: 18
clone_size: few
d_call: NA
cdr3_aa: CASSQGRAGVYSNQPQHF
cdr3_nt: TGTGCCAGCAGCCAAGGTCGGGCGGGGGTCTATAGCAATCAGCCCCAGCATTTT

j_call: TRBJ1-4
v_call: TRBV4-1
cdr3_length: 15
clone_size: few
d_call: NA
cdr3_aa: CASSPPGEGRGKLFF
cdr3_nt: TGCGCCAGCAGCCCCCCCGGGGAGGGGAGGGGAAAACTGTTTTTT

j_call: TRBJ2-5
v_call: TRBV29-1
cdr3_length: 14
clone_size: NA
d_call: TRBD1
cdr3_aa: CSVGPKGAGGTQYF
cdr3_nt: TGCAGCGTGGGACCTAAGGGGGCCGGAGGGACCCAGTACTTC